These 16 T cell receptor beta chains were all obtained from the same sample, sequenced in a study of brain T cells in children with intractable seizures. The sequenced cases were selected for having the highest brain T cell transcript signatures. The method was immunoSEQ multiplex PCR; TCRdb's version includes in-frame clones alone and lacks a portion of them. Here the sample spans about 8,000 clones, over 65% being singletons. The specimen was resected brain tissue, collected at surgery. Receptors originate from a boy under three years old with tuberous sclerosis and intractable seizures.

This chain connects TRBV5-1 to TRBJ2-7, with TRBD1 identical over 8 bases. Looked up from germline, CDR1 is SGHRS and CDR2 is YFSETQ. V shed 5 bases, J shed 0 bases, and the junction held 7 bases outside the gene matches. The CDR3 totals 15 residues. The CDR3 loop is CASRFQGASSYEQYF. Here the CDR3 DNA reads TGCGCCAGCAGATTTCAGGGGGCGAGCTCCTACGAGCAGTACTTC. Combining the CDR3 with reference TRBV5-1 and TRBJ2-7 gives the whole variable domain KAGVTQTPRYLIKTRGQQVTLSCSPISGHRSVSWYQQTPGQGLQFLFEYFSETQRNKGNFPGRFSGRQFSNSRSEMNVSTLELGDSALYLCASRFQGASSYEQYFGPGTRLTVT.

The J gene is TRBJ2-1, the V gene TRBV4-1; 8 nucleotides agree with TRBD2. With 1 base clipped from V and 7 bases from J, the junction kept 9 bases outside the gene matches. Germline V gene lookup returns CDR1 MGHRA and CDR2 YSYEKL. The CDR3 is 16 amino acids. DNA of the CDR3: TGCGCCAGCAGCCAAGTTAGCGGGAAATTCGGGAATGAGCAGTTCTTC. Its translation: CASSQVSGKFGNEQFF.

The rearrangement joins TRBV4-1 to TRBJ2-7; D tentatively reads TRBD1 or TRBD2 (5 bases each). Trimming stripped 0 bases from V and 6 bases from J, with 12 bases between. The CDR3 sequence is 14 residues long. CDR1 is MGHRA, CDR2 YSYEKL, per germline. The CDR3 nucleotides are TGCGCCAGCAGCCAAGATAGGGGCGGGCGCGAGCAGTACTTC. It translates to CASSQDRGGREQYF.

This rearrangement joins TRBV6-5 to TRBJ2-1, with D unresolved. The V end was cut by 10 bases, the J end by 0 bases, with 10 bases between. Germline lookup yields CDR1 MNHEY and CDR2 SVGAGI. The CDR3 covers 13 residues. The CDR3 loop reads CAIKMGSYNEQFF. The CDR3 nucleotides read TGTGCCATTAAGATGGGCTCCTACAATGAGCAGTTCTTC.

The chain combines TRBV6-5 with TRBJ2-7; unclear D gene. CDR1 MNHEY and CDR2 SVGAGI come from the germline V gene. Trimming took 2 bases from V and 1 from J, leaving 6 bases between them. CDR3 length equals 13 residues. CDR3 nucleotides: TGTGCCAGCAGTTACAGGGAATCCTACGAGCAGTACTTC. Translation gives CASSYRESYEQYF.

This clone was seen a single time. The chain is built from TRBV11-2 and TRBJ2-7; D is uncertain. The V end lost 2 bases, the J end lost 2 bases, and 22 bases lay between the germline ends. There are 18 residues in the CDR3. Per germline, CDR1 SGHAT and CDR2 FQNNGV. DNA of the CDR3: TGTGCCAGCAGCTTATCCCACTTCGCAGGTCGTCCGACCTACGAGCAGTACTTC. This codes for CASSLSHFAGRPTYEQYF.

The chain recombines TRBV29-1 with TRBJ1-2; D is perhaps TRBD1 (5 bases). The CDR3 totals 11 residues. Per germline, CDR1 SQVTM and CDR2 ANQGSEA. The ends were cut back, 2 bases at V and 7 bases at J, with 8 bases in the middle. Written as DNA, the CDR3 is TGCAGCGTTGAAACCGGGGGTGGCTACACCTTC. Translation: CSVETGGGYTF.

The gene calls are TRBV11-3 and TRBJ2-7; no firm D call. CDR3 length: 14 amino acids. V was cut by 1 base and J by 2 bases, with 9 bases left in between. Germline V gene lookup returns CDR1 SGHNT and CDR2 YENEEA. The CDR3 region is CASSLVSGTYEQYF. CDR3 DNA sequence: TGTGCCAGCAGCTTAGTTTCAGGAACCTACGAGCAGTACTTC.

In nucleotides, the CDR3 is TGTGCCAGCAGCTTTTACATTAATGAAAAACTGTTTTTT. Its protein is CASSFYINEKLFF. This chain connects TRBV7-2 to TRBJ1-4; unclear D gene. V lost 3 bases, J lost 4 bases, and 6 bases lay in between. CDR1 is SGHTA, CDR2 FQGNSA, per germline. The CDR3 consists of 13 residues.

The rearrangement uses TRBV10-2 and TRBJ1-2; the match to TRBD1 covers 7 bases. J was trimmed by 7 bases and V by 1 base; bases with no gene match: 9. This CDR3 is 15 amino acids long. CDR1 WSHSY and CDR2 SAAADI come from the germline V gene. The CDR3 spells CASSEWDRTLAGYTF. The DNA of the CDR3 is TGCGCCAGCAGTGAGTGGGACAGAACTCTCGCTGGCTACACCTTC.

The rearrangement joins TRBV6-6 to TRBJ2-7; tentatively, D is TRBD1 (6 bases). CDR1 is MNHNY and CDR2 is SVGAGI in the germline V gene (reference sequence). Trimming left V 5 bases short and J 2 bases short, with 13 bases between. The CDR3 totals 14 residues. CDR3 sequence reads: CASSPPRQAYEQYF. Written as DNA, the CDR3 is TGTGCCAGCAGTCCTCCACGACAGGCCTACGAGCAGTACTTC.

This clone has a handful of counts. The genes are TRBV7-9 and TRBJ1-2; 8 bases align to TRBD1. Germline values: CDR1 SEHNR, CDR2 FQNEAQ (reference sequence). The CDR3 covers 13 residues. V lost 7 bases and J lost 5; bases outside the gene matches: 6. The CDR3 sequence is CASIPGGAYGYTF. CDR3 bases: TGTGCCAGCATCCCAGGGGGCGCGTATGGCTACACCTTC.

Worth noting for this clone: This sample also contains other DNA sequences that code for the same CDR3. The chain links TRBV11-3 to TRBJ2-3, with D uncertain. The V gene's germline CDR1 is SGHNT and CDR2 YENEEA. The length of the CDR3 is 14 residues. Trimming shortened V by 1 base and J by 0 bases, and 5 bases separated the two germline ends. Here the CDR3 DNA reads TGTGCCAGCAGCTTAGGGCGGAGCACAGATACGCAGTATTTT. Its protein product is CASSLGRSTDTQYF.

There are a few counts of this clone. The CDR3 DNA reads TGTGCCAGCAGTTTTTCTCAGGGACCTCCACTGGGGGATACGCAGTATTTT. This sequence encodes CASSFSQGPPLGDTQYF. This rearrangement joins TRBV27 to TRBJ2-3, with D perhaps given as TRBD1 or TRBD2 (5 bases each). From germline, CDR1 is MNHEY and CDR2 SMNVEV (reference sequence). The CDR3 is 17 amino acids. V was pared by 3 bases and J by 6 bases, with 22 bases between.

This chain joins TRBV4-2 and TRBJ2-7; 10 nucleotides align to TRBD2. The V gene's germline CDR1 is LGHNA and CDR2 YNFKEQ. CDR3 length equals 14 residues. With V trimmed by 2 bases and J by 12 bases, 10 bases remained unmatched. The CDR3 nucleotides read TGTGCCAGCAGCCAACTAGCGGGAGCTCGACAATCGTACTTC. This encodes CASSQLAGARQSYF.

This clone appeared a few times. The rearrangement joins TRBV7-9 to TRBJ1-2; a possible D gene is TRBD1 (5 bases). Trimming removed 4 bases from V and 6 bases from J, with 21 bases in between. CDR3 length equals 16 residues. CDR1 and CDR2 from the germline V gene are SEHNR and FQNEAQ (reference sequence). The CDR3 sequence is CASSSATTGRKNGYTF. The CDR3, as DNA: TGTGCCAGCAGCTCCGCCACGACGGGGCGCAAAAATGGCTACACCTTC.